This entry lists 16 T cell receptor beta chains sequenced from one sample in a study of cytotoxic CD8 clonotypes in ibrutinib-treated CLL. Produced via immunoSEQ multiplex PCR; TCRdb's table is partial and in-frame only. This sample has some 310,000 clones; about 80% occur once, and the top ten carry 5.5% to 8%. The sequencing used PBMCs, collected before ibrutinib treatment. These receptors came from a human donor with chronic lymphocytic leukemia.

The CDR3 here is CASSLVAKSGVHIQYF. CDR3 bases: TGTGCCAGCAGCTTGGTGGCCAAGTCAGGGGTACACATTCAGTACTTC. The V gene is TRBV5-4, the J gene TRBJ2-4; perhaps TRBD1 as D (6 bases). The CDR3 is 16 amino acids. V dropped 0 bases and J dropped 8 bases, with 18 bases sitting between them. Germline V gene data show CDR1 as SGHNT and CDR2 as YYREEE (reference sequence).

The genes are TRBV6-6 and TRBJ1-2, with D tentatively TRBD1 (6 bases). Trimming shortened V by 7 bases and J by 0 bases, and 15 bases separated the two germline ends. This CDR3 spans 15 amino acids. The germline V gene encodes CDR1 MNHNY and CDR2 SVGAGI (reference sequence). DNA for the CDR3: TGTGCCAGCACCAACCGAGGACAGTCTAACTATGGCTACACCTTC. It codes for CASTNRGQSNYGYTF.

This rearrangement joins TRBV19 to TRBJ1-2; D is unresolved. The length of the CDR3 is 14 residues. CDR1 and CDR2 from the germline V gene are LNHDA and SQIVND (reference sequence). V lost 7 bases, J lost 0 bases, and 12 bases lay in between. The DNA of the CDR3 is TGTGCCAGTAATCGGCAGACTACTAACTATGGCTACACCTTC. As protein: CASNRQTTNYGYTF.

This clone was recorded a few times. The gene calls are TRBV28 and TRBJ1-2; TRBD1 might be the D (6 bases). The V gene's germline CDR1 is MDHEN and CDR2 SYDVKM. This CDR3 contains 12 residues. V lost 6 bases and J 8 bases, leaving 13 bases between the germline ends. CDR3 region: CASRVIGGGYTF. The DNA of the CDR3 is TGTGCCAGCAGGGTAATAGGGGGAGGCTACACCTTC.

This chain joins TRBV7-9 and TRBJ2-2; 10 nucleotides match TRBD1. Germline-derived CDR1 and CDR2 are SEHNR and FQNEAQ (reference sequence). J gave up 7 bases and V 5 bases, and 7 bases lay outside the gene matches. The CDR3 length is 15 residues. As DNA, the CDR3 is TGTGCCAGCAGCCCCGGGACAGGGGTGTACGGGGAGCTGTTTTTT. Amino acids: CASSPGTGVYGELFF.

V is TRBV28 and J is TRBJ1-2; D not certain. Germline CDR1 reads MDHEN; CDR2 reads SYDVKM. V was pared by 7 bases and J by 4 bases, with 10 bases between. The CDR3 extends over 12 amino acids. Here the CDR3 DNA reads TGTGCCAGCACCCGCTGGACCTATGGCTACACCTTC. It specifies CASTRWTYGYTF.

The chain carries TRBV19 and TRBJ2-1; 9 positions match TRBD1. Trimming at V came to 5 bases and at J to 9 bases, leaving 2 bases not matched to a gene. CDR3 size: 12 residues. Germline V gene data show CDR1 as LNHDA and CDR2 as SQIVND (reference sequence). The CDR3 here is CASSGTGFEQFF. DNA for the CDR3: TGTGCCAGTAGTGGGACAGGGTTTGAGCAGTTCTTC.

The J gene is TRBJ2-1, the V gene TRBV19; weak D call: TRBD2 (5 bases). Trimming left V 3 bases short and J 7 bases short, with 25 bases between. This CDR3 has 18 residues. Germline V gene data show CDR1 as LNHDA and CDR2 as SQIVND (reference sequence). The CDR3 coding sequence is TGTGCCAGTAGTATTATTCCTTTTGCGGGCGGACGTCGGAATGAGCAGTTCTTC. It codes for CASSIIPFAGGRRNEQFF.

V is TRBV9 and J is TRBJ2-7, with unresolved D. Per the germline V gene, CDR1 is SGDLS and CDR2 is YYNGEE. This CDR3 has 15 amino acids. Trimming stripped 4 bases from V and 3 bases from J, with 17 bases between. This chain's CDR3 is CASSPDFSWGYEQYF. CDR3 bases: TGTGCCAGCAGCCCTGACTTCAGTTGGGGCTACGAGCAGTACTTC.

This clone occurred a few times. This rearrangement joins TRBV7-9 to TRBJ2-7, with 11 bases aligning to TRBD2. The germline V gene encodes CDR1 SEHNR and CDR2 FQNEAQ (reference sequence). This CDR3 region has 15 residues. The V and J ends lost 6 bases and 6 bases, in that order; junction bases with no gene match: 10. CDR3: CASRETSGSIFEQYF. The CDR3 DNA is TGTGCCAGCAGGGAAACTAGCGGGAGTATCTTCGAGCAGTACTTC.

The chain couples TRBV5-6 to TRBJ2-7; D is uncertain. The V end lost 0 bases, the J end lost 2 bases, and 9 bases lay between the germline ends. This CDR3 is 14 amino acids long. Germline-derived CDR1 and CDR2 are SGHDT and YYEEEE. CDR3 in amino acids: CASSLAVFAYEQYF. DNA of the CDR3: TGTGCCAGCAGCTTGGCCGTATTTGCCTACGAGCAGTACTTC. Looking up the rest from reference TRBV5-6 and TRBJ2-7 gives the full variable domain: DAGVTQSPTHLIKTRGQQVTLRCSPKSGHDTVSWYQQALGQGPQFIFQYYEEEERQRGNFPDRFSGHQFPNYSSELNVNALLLGDSALYLCASSLAVFAYEQYFGPGTRLTVT.

V usage is TRBV5-4 and J usage is TRBJ2-1; the match to TRBD2 covers 11 bases. The trim removed 0 bases at V and 10 bases at J, leaving 12 bases unmatched. Looked up from germline, CDR1 is SGHNT and CDR2 is YYREEE (reference sequence). The CDR3 is made up of 17 amino acids. DNA of the CDR3: TGTGCCAGCAGCTTGGATGGTAGCGGGAGGGGGTCCTCGGAGCAGTTCTTC. Protein: CASSLDGSGRGSSEQFF.

The chain's CDR3 is CASSLSAPGGLETQYF. For the CDR3, the DNA is TGTGCCAGCAGCTTATCTGCTCCAGGAGGACTCGAGACCCAGTACTTC. The rearrangement uses TRBV7-9 and TRBJ2-5; tentative D call: TRBD2 (5 bases). The CDR3 covers 16 residues. The V end lost 2 bases, the J end lost 5 bases, and 18 bases lay between the germline ends. The germline CDR1 and CDR2 sequences are SEHNR and FQNEAQ (reference sequence).

The rearrangement uses TRBV11-1 and TRBJ2-7; weak D call: TRBD2 (6 bases). The CDR3 runs 15 residues. The V and J ends lost 1 base and 3 bases respectively, with 13 bases between them. Germline CDR1 SGHAT, CDR2 FQDESV (reference sequence). CDR3 bases: TGTGCCAGCAGCTTAGAGGCGGGACTCCTCTACGAGCAGTACTTC. Its protein product is CASSLEAGLLYEQYF.

CDR3 nucleotide sequence: TGTGCCAGCAGCGTAGGTGGTGTAGCAAGTGTTCCACAGAACACTGAAGCTTTCTTT. It encodes CASSVGGVASVPQNTEAFF. The chain uses TRBV9 and TRBJ1-1, with D unclear. Germline-derived CDR1 and CDR2 are SGDLS and YYNGEE. The CDR3 is 19 residues long. The germline V and J ends were trimmed by 0 bases and 1 base, with 22 bases remaining between them.

The sample holds a few counts of this clone. This chain connects TRBV9 to TRBJ1-2, with 10 bases fitting TRBD1. Losses at the gene ends were 1 base for V and 7 bases for J; bases not matched to a gene: 4. Looked up from germline, CDR1 is SGDLS and CDR2 is YYNGEE. The CDR3 runs 14 residues. The CDR3 nucleotides read TGTGCCAGCAGCGTAACCGGGACAGGGGTTGGCTACACCTTC. Its protein is CASSVTGTGVGYTF.